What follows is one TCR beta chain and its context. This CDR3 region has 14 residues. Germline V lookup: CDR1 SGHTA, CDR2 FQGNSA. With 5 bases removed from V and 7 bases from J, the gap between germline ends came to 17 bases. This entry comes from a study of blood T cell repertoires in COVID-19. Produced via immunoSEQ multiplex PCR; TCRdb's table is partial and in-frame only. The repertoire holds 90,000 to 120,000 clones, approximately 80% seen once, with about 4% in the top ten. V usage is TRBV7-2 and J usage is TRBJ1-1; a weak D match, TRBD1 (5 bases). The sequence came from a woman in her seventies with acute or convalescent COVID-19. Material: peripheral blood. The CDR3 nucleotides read TGTGCCAGCAGCACCATGCAGGGAAGTGGTGAAGCTTTCTTT. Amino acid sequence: CASSTMQGSGEAFF.